Presented here are 5 T cell receptor beta chains from one specimen sequenced in a study of CD8 T cells in ankylosing spondylitis. Via MiXCR, TCRdb re-called the 5' RACE reads, giving one row per CDR3 protein. The table shows about 160,000 distinct CDR3 sequences, with 15% to 20% occurring only once. Specimen: blood, either unsorted or a sorted T cell fraction (not recorded which). The receptor set was obtained from a male donor with ankylosing spondylitis or in good health (not recorded which).

This chain uses TRBV11-2 with TRBJ2-3; D not certain. This CDR3 region has 16 residues. Germline V gene sequence: CDR1 SGHAT, CDR2 FQNNGV. Trimming took 4 bases from V and 2 from J, leaving 16 bases between them. The CDR3 nucleotides are TGTGCCAGCAGCTCCCTACTGGTGCTCTTCACAGATACGCAGTATTTT. It yields the protein CASSSLLVLFTDTQYF.

In its sample, this clonotype was seen many times. The chain has TRBV5-1 and TRBJ2-6; possibly TRBD1 or TRBD2 for D (6 bases each). Germline V gives CDR1 SGHRS, CDR2 YFSETQ. The CDR3 spans 16 residues. V shed 7 bases and J shed 0 bases, with 14 bases lying between them. This CDR3 reads CASHLQGGSGANVLTF. The CDR3 DNA reads TGCGCCAGCCACCTACAGGGAGGCTCTGGGGCCAACGTCCTGACTTTC.

This clonotype was observed a handful of times. The chain couples TRBV20-1 to TRBJ2-3, with unresolved D. With 8 bases removed from V and 1 base from J, the gap between germline ends came to 13 bases. CDR1 and CDR2 (germline): DFQATT, SNEGSKA (reference sequence). This CDR3 region has 13 residues. CDR3: CSPRKPGTDTQYF. DNA for the CDR3: TGCAGTCCCAGGAAGCCTGGCACAGATACGCAGTATTTT.

On this clonotype itself: This clone may be a read error of a much larger clone one base away. Here the CDR3 DNA reads TGCACCAGCAGCTCACAGGGGCTCACAGATACGCAGTATTTT. Its translation is CTSSSQGLTDTQYF. This rearrangement joins TRBV5-1 to TRBJ2-3; 7 nucleotides match TRBD1. CDR3 size: 14 residues. Germline values: CDR1 SGHRS, CDR2 YFSETQ.

The V and J genes are TRBV13 and TRBJ2-6; 8 bases match TRBD2. The V gene end was trimmed by 0 bases and the J gene end by 0 bases; junction bases not matched to a gene: 4. Germline V lookup: CDR1 PRHDT, CDR2 FYEKMQ (reference sequence). The CDR3 length is 18 residues. The CDR3 DNA reads TGTGCCAGCAGCTTAGGGCTAGCGGGCTACTCTGGGGCCAACGTCCTGACTTTC. This encodes CASSLGLAGYSGANVLTF.